What follows describes a single TCR beta chain. No antigen is known for it. No base-level quality is on record; no much larger clone is a single base apart. This sample was included in a study of control samples from healthy donors and cancer patients (TCRdb year 2020). Reading the germline V gene gives CDR1 SGHRS and CDR2 YFSETQ. The V and J ends are trimmed by 0 bases and 1 base, leaving 7 bases between them. There are 14 amino acids in the CDR3, from cysteine to phenylalanine inclusive. The retained sequence is limited to the CDR3, 42 bases, with the frame set at the first base. Library preparation employed the immunoSEQ multiplex PCR assay. TCRdb retrieved this table from immuneACCESS and kept in-frame rearrangements only. Not all clones are present; in checked studies, unresolved V genes account for under half, and no reason is known for the remainder. In all, the sample holds about 42,000 clones, and around four fifths of those were seen once. Of the sample, less than 55% falls within the top ten clones.

The specimen sequenced was blood. The receptor was isolated from a man in his fifties or sixties in good health. The chain uses TRBV5-1 and TRBJ1-1; confidence is insufficient to name the D gene. The CDR3 protein: CASSLDSWNTEAFF. DNA sequence: TGCGCCAGCAGCTTGGACAGCTGGAACACTGAAGCTTTCTTT. When the CDR3 is completed using the reference TRBV5-1 and TRBJ1-1 genes on either side, the full variable domain is KAGVTQTPRYLIKTRGQQVTLSCSPISGHRSVSWYQQTPGQGLQFLFEYFSETQRNKGNFPGRFSGRQFSNSRSEMNVSTLELGDSALYLCASSLDSWNTEAFFGQGTRLTVV.